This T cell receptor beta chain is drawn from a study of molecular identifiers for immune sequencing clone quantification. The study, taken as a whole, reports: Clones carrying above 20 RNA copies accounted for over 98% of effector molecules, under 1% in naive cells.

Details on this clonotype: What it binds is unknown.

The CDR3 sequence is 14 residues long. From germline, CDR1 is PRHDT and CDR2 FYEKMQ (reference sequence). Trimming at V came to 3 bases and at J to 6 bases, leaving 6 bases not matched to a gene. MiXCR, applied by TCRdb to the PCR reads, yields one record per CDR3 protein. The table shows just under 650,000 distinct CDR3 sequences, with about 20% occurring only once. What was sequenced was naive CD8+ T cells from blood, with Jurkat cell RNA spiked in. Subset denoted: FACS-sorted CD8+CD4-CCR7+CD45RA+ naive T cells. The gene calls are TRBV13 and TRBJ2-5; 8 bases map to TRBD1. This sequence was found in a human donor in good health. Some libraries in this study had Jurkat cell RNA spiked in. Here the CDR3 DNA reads TGTGCCAGCAGCTTGTCGGACAGGGTGAAGACCCAGTACTTC. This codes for CASSLSDRVKTQYF.